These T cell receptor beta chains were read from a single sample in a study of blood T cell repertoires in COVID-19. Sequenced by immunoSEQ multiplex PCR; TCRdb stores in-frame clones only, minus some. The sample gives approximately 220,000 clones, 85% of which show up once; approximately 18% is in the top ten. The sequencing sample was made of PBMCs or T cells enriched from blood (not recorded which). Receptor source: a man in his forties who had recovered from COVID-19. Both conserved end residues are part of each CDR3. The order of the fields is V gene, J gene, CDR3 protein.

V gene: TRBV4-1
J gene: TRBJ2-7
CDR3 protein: CASSQDLSSSSPSLRGYEQYF

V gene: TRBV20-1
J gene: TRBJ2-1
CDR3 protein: CSARGRMEQFF

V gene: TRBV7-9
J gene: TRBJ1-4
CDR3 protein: CASSLGEVNEKLFF

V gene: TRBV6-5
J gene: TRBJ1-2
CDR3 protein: CASSYTRRDGYTF

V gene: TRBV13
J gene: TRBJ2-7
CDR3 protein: CASSFTTGAQEQYF

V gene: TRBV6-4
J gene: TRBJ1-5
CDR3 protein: CASSDPAGCNQPQHF

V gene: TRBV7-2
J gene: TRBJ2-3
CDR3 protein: CASSSDRGVADTQYF

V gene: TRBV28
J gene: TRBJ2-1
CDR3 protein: CASSFLNEQFF

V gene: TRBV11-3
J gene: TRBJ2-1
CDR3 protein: CASSLVRERNEQFF

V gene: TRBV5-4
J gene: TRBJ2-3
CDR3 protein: CASSLGQGTQDTQYF

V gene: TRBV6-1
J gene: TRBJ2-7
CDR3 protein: CASRDSKTYEQYF

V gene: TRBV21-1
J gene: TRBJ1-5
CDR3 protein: CASSKVGRLDSNQPQHF

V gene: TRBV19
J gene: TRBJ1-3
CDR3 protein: CASGDRDFSGNTIYF

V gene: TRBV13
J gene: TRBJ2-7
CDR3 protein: CASSFGVAGNYEQYF

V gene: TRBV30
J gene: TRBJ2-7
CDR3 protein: CAWSVMSGGLEQYF

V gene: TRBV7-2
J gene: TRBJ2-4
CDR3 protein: CASSLTTSLAKNIQYF

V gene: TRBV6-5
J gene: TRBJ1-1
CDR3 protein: CASSYGTGTTEAFF

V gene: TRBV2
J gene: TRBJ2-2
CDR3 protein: CASSGRGWNTGELFF

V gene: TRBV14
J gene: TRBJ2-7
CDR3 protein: CASSQGGTGRNEQYF

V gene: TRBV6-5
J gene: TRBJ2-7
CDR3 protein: CASRQTSSYEQYF

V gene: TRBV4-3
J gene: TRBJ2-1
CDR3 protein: CASSPFYLAGTYNEQFF

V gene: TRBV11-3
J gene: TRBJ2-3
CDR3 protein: CASSSRTGPDTQYF

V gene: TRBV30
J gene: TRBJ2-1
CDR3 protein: CAWSVLASEEFF

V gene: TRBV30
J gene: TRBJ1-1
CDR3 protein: CAWSVPGAGNTEAFF

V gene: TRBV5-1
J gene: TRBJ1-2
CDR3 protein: CASSLRTGTYGYTF

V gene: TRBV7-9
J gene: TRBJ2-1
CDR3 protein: CASSSNVDRPQIGQFF